Below, 9 T cell receptor beta chains from the same sample are listed, as sequenced in a study of STAT3 mutations in large granular lymphocyte leukemia. The data were produced by immunoSEQ multiplex PCR, yet TCRdb's version contains in-frame clones alone and is incomplete. The sample carries some 15,000 clones, roughly 80% recorded once. Their antigen targets remain unknown. Whole-study results and caveats: In T-cell large granular lymphocyte leukemia, about half of patients showed multiple immunodominant subclonotypes.

What was sequenced was peripheral blood mononuclear cells. These receptors came from a man aged 55 to 70 with T-cell large granular lymphocyte leukemia. Some clones in this sample may be carry-over from other donors' samples.

The chain couples TRBV5-1 to TRBJ2-7; 7 bases are shared with TRBD1. Germline CDR1 is SGHRS and CDR2 is YFSETQ. This CDR3 spans 14 amino acids. V lost 0 bases, J lost 7 bases, and 7 bases stayed unmatched. Written as DNA, the CDR3 is TGCGCCAGCAGCTTGGGACAGGGTCTAGGTGAGCAGTACTTC. It specifies CASSLGQGLGEQYF.

This rearrangement joins TRBV6-1 to TRBJ2-7; tentatively, D is TRBD2 (6 bases). With 0 bases removed from V and 12 bases from J, the gap between germline ends came to 12 bases. CDR1 is MNHNS and CDR2 is SASEGT in the germline V gene. The CDR3 has 12 residues. Written as DNA, the CDR3 is TGTGCCAGCAGTGAAGCGTCGTCCGGGGGGTACTTC. It encodes CASSEASSGGYF.

The CDR3 spells CASSPTREFTGELFF. The CDR3 DNA follows: TGTGCCAGCTCACCGACACGGGAATTCACCGGGGAGCTGTTTTTT. The chain employs TRBV18 and TRBJ2-2; the D gene is possibly TRBD2 (5 bases). Trimming took 3 bases from V and 4 from J, leaving 12 bases between them. The V gene's germline CDR1 is KGHSH and CDR2 LQKENI. The CDR3 loop spans 15 amino acids.

The V gene is TRBV29-1, the J gene TRBJ2-1; the D gene could be TRBD1 or TRBD2 (5 bases each). Per the germline V gene, CDR1 is SQVTM and CDR2 is ANQGSEA. This CDR3 spans 13 amino acids. V was pared by 1 base and J by 3 bases, with 7 bases between. The CDR3 DNA reads as TGCAGCGTTGAAGGGGGGTACTACAATGAGCAGTTCTTC. Protein sequence: CSVEGGYYNEQFF.

This clone was observed a few times. The gene calls are TRBV28 and TRBJ1-5, with 9 bases identical to TRBD1. Losses at the gene ends were 6 bases for V and 0 bases for J; bases not matched to a gene: 3. The length of the CDR3 is 15 residues. Germline lookup yields CDR1 MDHEN and CDR2 SYDVKM. As DNA, the CDR3 is TGTGCCAGCAGGACAGGGGGGGTTAGCAATCAGCCCCAGCATTTT. Its translation is CASRTGGVSNQPQHF.

The chain's CDR3 is CAISEVQGFSYEQYF. The CDR3, as DNA: TGTGCCATCAGTGAAGTGCAGGGATTCTCCTACGAGCAGTACTTC. This chain uses TRBV10-3 with TRBJ2-7; a weak D match, TRBD1 (5 bases). This CDR3 spans 15 amino acids. The germline gives CDR1 ENHRY, CDR2 SYGVKD. The V end was cut by 3 bases, the J end by 0 bases, with 12 bases between.

V is TRBV5-7 and J is TRBJ2-7, with D possibly being TRBD1 or TRBD2 (5 bases each). TRBV5-7 is reported as an ORF; its role is uncertain. This CDR3 has 19 amino acids. The germline V and J ends were trimmed by 2 bases and 0 bases, with 24 bases remaining between them. The CDR3, as DNA: TGTGCCAGCAGCTTAAGCCCTCCACCGAGGGGACCCAGCTCCTACGAGCAGTACTTC. This gives the protein CASSLSPPPRGPSSYEQYF.

This clone was seen a handful of times. V is TRBV7-8 and J is TRBJ1-2, with a tentative D call TRBD1 (6 bases). V was trimmed by 5 bases and J by 1 base, leaving 23 bases between them. Germline V gene lookup returns CDR1 SGHVS and CDR2 FQNEAQ. This CDR3 is built from 18 residues. The CDR3: CASSPESLGPRGNYGYTF. CDR3 sequence (DNA): TGTGCCAGCAGCCCGGAGAGTCTGGGCCCCAGGGGTAACTATGGCTACACCTTC.

This chain links TRBV5-1 with TRBJ2-7; D not resolved. V lost 4 bases and J lost 0, with 11 bases in between. Germline V gene lookup returns CDR1 SGHRS and CDR2 YFSETQ. The CDR3 extends over 14 amino acids. The CDR3 is CASSTTANSYEQYF. The CDR3 region has the DNA TGCGCCAGCAGCACGACCGCAAACTCCTACGAGCAGTACTTC.